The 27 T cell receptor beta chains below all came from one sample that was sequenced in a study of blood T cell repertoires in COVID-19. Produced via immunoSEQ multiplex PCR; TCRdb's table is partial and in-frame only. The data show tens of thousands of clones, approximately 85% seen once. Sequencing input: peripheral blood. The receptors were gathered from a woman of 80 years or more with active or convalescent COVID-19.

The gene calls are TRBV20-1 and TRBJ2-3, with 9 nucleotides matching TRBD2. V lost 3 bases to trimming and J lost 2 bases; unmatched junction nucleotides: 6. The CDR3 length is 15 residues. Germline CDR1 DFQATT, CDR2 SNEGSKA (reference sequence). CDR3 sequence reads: CSASSSGVVTDTQYF. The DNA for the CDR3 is TGCAGTGCTAGTTCTAGCGGGGTTGTCACAGATACGCAGTATTTT.

CDR3 DNA sequence: TGTGCCAGCAGCCCAACCCATCGGACAAGCTCTGGAAACACCATATATTTT. It yields the protein CASSPTHRTSSGNTIYF. This sequence joins TRBV3-1 (or the pseudogene TRBV3-2) and TRBJ1-3, with a weak D call TRBD1 (5 bases). V was shortened by 4 bases and J by 0 bases, with 16 bases between the two germline ends. This CDR3 has 17 residues. The germline CDR1 and CDR2 sequences are LGHDT and YNNKEL (reference sequence).

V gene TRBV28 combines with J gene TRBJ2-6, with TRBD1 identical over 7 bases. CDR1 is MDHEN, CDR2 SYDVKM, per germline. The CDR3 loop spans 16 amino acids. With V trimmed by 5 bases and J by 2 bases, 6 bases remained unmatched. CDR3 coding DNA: TGTGCCAGCAGTCCCTATGGGACAGCTGGGGCCAACGTCCTGACTTTC. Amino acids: CASSPYGTAGANVLTF.

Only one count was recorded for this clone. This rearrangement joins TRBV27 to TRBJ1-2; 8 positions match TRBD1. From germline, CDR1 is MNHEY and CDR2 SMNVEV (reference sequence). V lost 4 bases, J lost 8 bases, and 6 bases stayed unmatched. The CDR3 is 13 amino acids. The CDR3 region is CASSYHDRGGYTF. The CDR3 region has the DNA TGTGCCAGCAGTTATCATGACAGGGGAGGCTACACCTTC.

The CDR3 DNA follows: TGCGCCAGCAGCTCGGCGGGCGGGAGCTCATCACCCCTCCACTTT. Encoded protein: CASSSAGGSSSPLHF. The chain combines TRBV5-1 with TRBJ1-6, with D unclear. The V end lost 3 bases, the J end lost 10 bases, and 17 bases lay between the germline ends. The CDR3 covers 15 residues. Per the germline V gene, CDR1 is SGHRS and CDR2 is YFSETQ. The variable domain in full, with the rest retrieved from reference TRBV5-1 and TRBJ1-6, is KAGVTQTPRYLIKTRGQQVTLSCSPISGHRSVSWYQQTPGQGLQFLFEYFSETQRNKGNFPGRFSGRQFSNSRSEMNVSTLELGDSALYLCASSSAGGSSSPLHFGNGTRLTVT.

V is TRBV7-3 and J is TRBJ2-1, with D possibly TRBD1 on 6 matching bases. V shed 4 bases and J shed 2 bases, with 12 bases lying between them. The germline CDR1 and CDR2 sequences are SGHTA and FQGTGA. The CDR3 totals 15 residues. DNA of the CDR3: TGTGCCAGCAGCTCGGGACACGCCACCTACAATGAGCAGTTCTTC. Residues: CASSSGHATYNEQFF.

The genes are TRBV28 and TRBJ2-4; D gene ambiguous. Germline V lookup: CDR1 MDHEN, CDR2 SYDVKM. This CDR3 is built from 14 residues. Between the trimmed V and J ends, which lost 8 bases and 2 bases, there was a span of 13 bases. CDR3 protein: CASGNTVPKNIQYF. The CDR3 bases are TGTGCCAGCGGTAACACAGTACCCAAAAACATTCAGTACTTC.

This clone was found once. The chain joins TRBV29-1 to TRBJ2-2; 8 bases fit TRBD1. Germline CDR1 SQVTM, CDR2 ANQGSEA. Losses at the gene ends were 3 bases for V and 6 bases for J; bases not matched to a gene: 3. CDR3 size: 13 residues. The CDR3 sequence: CSVDEQGAGELFF. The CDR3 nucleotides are TGCAGCGTTGACGAACAGGGGGCCGGGGAGCTGTTTTTT.

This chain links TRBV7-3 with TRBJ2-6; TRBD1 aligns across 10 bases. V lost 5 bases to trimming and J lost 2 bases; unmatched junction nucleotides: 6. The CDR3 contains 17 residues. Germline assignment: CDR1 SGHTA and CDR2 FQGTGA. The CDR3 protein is CASSRDRGVTGANVLTF. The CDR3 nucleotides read TGTGCCAGCAGCAGGGACAGGGGAGTAACTGGGGCCAACGTCCTGACTTTC.

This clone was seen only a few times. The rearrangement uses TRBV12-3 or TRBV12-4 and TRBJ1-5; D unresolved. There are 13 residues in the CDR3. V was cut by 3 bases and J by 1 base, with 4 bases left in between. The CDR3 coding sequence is TGTGCCAGCAGTTTCAGGAGCAATCAGCCCCAGCATTTT. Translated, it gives CASSFRSNQPQHF.

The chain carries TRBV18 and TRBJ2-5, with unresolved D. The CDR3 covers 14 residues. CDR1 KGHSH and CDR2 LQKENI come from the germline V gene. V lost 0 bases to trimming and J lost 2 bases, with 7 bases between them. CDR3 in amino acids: CASSPPAGQETQYF. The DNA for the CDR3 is TGTGCCAGCTCACCACCGGCAGGACAAGAGACCCAGTACTTC.

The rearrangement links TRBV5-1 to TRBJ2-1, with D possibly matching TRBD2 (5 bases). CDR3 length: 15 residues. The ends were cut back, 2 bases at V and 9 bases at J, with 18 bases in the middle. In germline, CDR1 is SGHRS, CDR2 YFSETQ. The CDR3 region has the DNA TGCGCCAGCAGCTTTAATACTAGGCCGTCCAGTGAGCAGTTCTTC. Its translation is CASSFNTRPSSEQFF.

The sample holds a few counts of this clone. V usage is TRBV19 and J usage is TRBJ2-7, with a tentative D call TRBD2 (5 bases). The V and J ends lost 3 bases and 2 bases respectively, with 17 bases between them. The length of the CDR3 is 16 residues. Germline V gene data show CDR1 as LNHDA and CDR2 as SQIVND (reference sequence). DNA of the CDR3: TGTGCCAGTAGTATGGGATTGACTACTATTCCCTACGAGCAGTACTTC. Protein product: CASSMGLTTIPYEQYF. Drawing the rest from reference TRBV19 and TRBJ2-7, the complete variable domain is DGGITQSPKYLFRKEGQNVTLSCEQNLNHDAMYWYRQDPGQGLRLIYYSQIVNDFQKGDIAEGYSVSREKKESFPLTVTSAQKNPTAFYLCASSMGLTTIPYEQYFGPGTRLTVT.

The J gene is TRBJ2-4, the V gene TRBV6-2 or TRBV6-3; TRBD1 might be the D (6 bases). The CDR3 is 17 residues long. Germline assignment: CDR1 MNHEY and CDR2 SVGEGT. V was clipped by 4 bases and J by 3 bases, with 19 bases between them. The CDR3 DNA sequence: TGTGCCAGCAGTTCTATGCACGAACAGGGCGGCAAAAACATTCAGTACTTC. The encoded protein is CASSSMHEQGGKNIQYF.

As DNA, the CDR3 is TGCGCCAGCAGCTTGGAACGAGGGGGCACTGAAGCTTTCTTT. Its translation is CASSLERGGTEAFF. This chain connects TRBV5-1 to TRBJ1-1; D perhaps matches TRBD1 (6 bases). The CDR3 length is 14 residues. Germline V gene data show CDR1 as SGHRS and CDR2 as YFSETQ. Trimming left V 0 bases short and J 4 bases short, with 10 bases between.

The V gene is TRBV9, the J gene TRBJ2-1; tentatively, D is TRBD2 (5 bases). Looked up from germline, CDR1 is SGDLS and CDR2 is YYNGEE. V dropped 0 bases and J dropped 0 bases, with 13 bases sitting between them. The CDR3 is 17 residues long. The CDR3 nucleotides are TGTGCCAGCAGCGTAGAGGTTAGCGCTAGCTCCTACAATGAGCAGTTCTTC. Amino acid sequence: CASSVEVSASSYNEQFF.

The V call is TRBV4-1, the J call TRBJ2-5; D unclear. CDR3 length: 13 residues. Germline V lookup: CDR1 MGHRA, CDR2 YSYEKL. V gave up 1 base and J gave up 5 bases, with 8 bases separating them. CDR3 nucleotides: TGCGCCAGCAGCCAAGTCGGTTCGGAGACCCAGTACTTC. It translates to CASSQVGSETQYF.

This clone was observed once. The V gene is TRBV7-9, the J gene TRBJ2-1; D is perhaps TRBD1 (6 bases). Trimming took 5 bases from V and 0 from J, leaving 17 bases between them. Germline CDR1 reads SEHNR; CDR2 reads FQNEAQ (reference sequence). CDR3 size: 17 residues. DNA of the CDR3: TGTGCCAGCAGCCCTACCACAGGGTTTAGCTCCTACAATGAGCAGTTCTTC. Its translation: CASSPTTGFSSYNEQFF.

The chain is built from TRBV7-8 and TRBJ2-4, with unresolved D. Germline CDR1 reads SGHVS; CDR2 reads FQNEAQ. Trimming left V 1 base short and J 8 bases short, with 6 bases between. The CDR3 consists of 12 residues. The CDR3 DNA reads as TGTGCCAGCAGCTTAGTCGCGGACATTCAGTACTTC. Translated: CASSLVADIQYF.

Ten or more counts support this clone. In DNA form, the CDR3 reads TGTGCCAGTAGAACAGGTTGGGGAGAGCAGTACTTC. Protein sequence: CASRTGWGEQYF. The chain carries TRBV19 and TRBJ2-7, with D tentatively TRBD1 (5 bases). Germline V gene lookup returns CDR1 LNHDA and CDR2 SQIVND (reference sequence). The CDR3 loop spans 12 amino acids. V was shortened by 6 bases and J by 7 bases, with 13 bases between the two germline ends.

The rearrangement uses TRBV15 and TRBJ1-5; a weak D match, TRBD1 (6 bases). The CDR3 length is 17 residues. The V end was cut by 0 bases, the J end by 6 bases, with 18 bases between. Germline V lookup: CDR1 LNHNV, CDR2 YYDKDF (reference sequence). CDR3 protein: CATSRDRGLTPRQPQHF. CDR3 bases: TGTGCCACCAGCAGAGACAGGGGCCTTACTCCTCGTCAGCCCCAGCATTTT.

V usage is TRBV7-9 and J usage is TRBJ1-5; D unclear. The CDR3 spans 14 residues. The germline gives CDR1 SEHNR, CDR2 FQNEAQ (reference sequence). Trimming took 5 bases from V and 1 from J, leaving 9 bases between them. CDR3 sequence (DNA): TGTGCCAGCAGCCCGACAACGAGCAATCAGCCCCAGCATTTT. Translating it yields CASSPTTSNQPQHF.

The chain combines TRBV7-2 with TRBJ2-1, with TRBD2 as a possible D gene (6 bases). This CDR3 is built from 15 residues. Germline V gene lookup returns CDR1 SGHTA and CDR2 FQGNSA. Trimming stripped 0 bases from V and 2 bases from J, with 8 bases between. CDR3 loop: CASSLAGGAYNEQFF. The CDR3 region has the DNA TGTGCCAGCAGCTTAGCCGGGGGTGCCTACAATGAGCAGTTCTTC.

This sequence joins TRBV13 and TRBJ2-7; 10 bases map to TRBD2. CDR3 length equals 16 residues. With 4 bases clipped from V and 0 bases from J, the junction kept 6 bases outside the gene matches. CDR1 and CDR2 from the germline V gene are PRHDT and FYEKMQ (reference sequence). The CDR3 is CASSSLSGRSSYEQYF. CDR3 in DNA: TGTGCCAGCAGCTCACTTAGCGGGAGGAGCTCCTACGAGCAGTACTTC.

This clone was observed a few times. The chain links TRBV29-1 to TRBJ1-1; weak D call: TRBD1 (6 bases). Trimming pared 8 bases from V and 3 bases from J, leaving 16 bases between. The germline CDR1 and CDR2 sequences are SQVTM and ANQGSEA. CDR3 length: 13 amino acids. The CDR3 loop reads CSCDTGSYTEAFF. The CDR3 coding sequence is TGCAGCTGCGACACAGGGAGTTACACTGAAGCTTTCTTT.

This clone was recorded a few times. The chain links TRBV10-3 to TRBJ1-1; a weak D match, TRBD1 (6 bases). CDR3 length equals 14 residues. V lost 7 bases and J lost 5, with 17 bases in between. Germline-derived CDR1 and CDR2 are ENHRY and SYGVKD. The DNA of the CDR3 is TGTGCCATCAAGGATTTGGGGGCGGCTACTGAAGCTTTCTTT. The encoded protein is CAIKDLGAATEAFF.

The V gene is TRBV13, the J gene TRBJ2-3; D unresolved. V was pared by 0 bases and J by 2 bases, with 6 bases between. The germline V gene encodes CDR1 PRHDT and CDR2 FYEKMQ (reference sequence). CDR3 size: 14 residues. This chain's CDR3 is CASSLGRSTDTQYF. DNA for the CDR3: TGTGCCAGCAGCTTAGGCCGGTCCACAGATACGCAGTATTTT.